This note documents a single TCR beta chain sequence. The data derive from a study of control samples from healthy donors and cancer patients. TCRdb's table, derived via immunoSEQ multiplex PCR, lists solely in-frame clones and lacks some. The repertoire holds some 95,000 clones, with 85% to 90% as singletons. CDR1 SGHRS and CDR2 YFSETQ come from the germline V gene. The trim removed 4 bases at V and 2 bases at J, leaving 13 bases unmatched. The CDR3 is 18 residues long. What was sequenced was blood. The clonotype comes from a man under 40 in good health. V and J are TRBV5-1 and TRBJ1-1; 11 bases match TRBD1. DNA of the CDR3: TGCGCCAGCAGCCCCCAGGGCGTAGGACAGGGGGCCAACACTGAAGCTTTCTTT. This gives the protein CASSPQGVGQGANTEAFF.